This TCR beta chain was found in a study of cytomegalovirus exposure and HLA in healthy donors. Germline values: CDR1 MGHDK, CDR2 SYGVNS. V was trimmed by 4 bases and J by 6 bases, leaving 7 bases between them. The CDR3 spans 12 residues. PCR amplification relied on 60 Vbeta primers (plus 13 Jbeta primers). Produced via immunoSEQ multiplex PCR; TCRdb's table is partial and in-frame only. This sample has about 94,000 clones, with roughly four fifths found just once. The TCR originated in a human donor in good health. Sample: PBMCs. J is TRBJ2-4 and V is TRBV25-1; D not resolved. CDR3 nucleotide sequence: TGTGCCAGCAGTGGGAACAGAAACATTCAGTACTTC. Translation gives CASSGNRNIQYF.